This T cell receptor (beta chain) was recorded in a study of T cells after yellow fever vaccination. The overall study: Some fractions had low cell numbers, and these were prepared with SMART-Seq v4 Ultra Low Input. Study-wide findings and caveats: The booster response re-showed most primary clones: approximately 95% CD4, around 85% CD8.

TCRdb itself ran the 5' RACE reads through MiXCR, one entry per CDR3 protein. The sample lists 300,000 to 450,000 distinct CDR3 sequences, 8% to 9.5% seen once, with approximately 15% in the top ten. This clonotype came up a few times. Its antigen is not known. Trimming stripped 3 bases from V and 1 base from J, with 12 bases between. Germline CDR1 reads DFQATT; CDR2 reads SNEGSKA (reference sequence). The length of the CDR3 is 15 residues. The TCR was taken from a man aged 18-30 years who received the YFV17D yellow fever vaccine. The sample in question was PBMCs, obtained roughly seven weeks after the first yellow fever vaccination. V gene TRBV20-1 combines with J gene TRBJ2-2; D remains unclear. CDR3 sequence reads: CSARRADLNTGELFF. The CDR3 coding sequence is TGCAGTGCTAGGCGCGCGGACCTGAACACCGGGGAGCTGTTTTTT.